The T cell receptor (beta chain) described here comes from a study of T cell repertoires in cytomegalovirus infection. TCRdb independently ran MiXCR on the reads; one entry per CDR3 protein. Here the sample spans 97,000 or so distinct CDR3 sequences, about 15% being singletons. Only a few counts were recorded for this clonotype. Germline V lookup: CDR1 MDHEN, CDR2 SYDVKM. The CDR3 totals 13 residues. Trimming took off 2 bases at V and 3 bases at J, with 7 bases between the two ends. This sequence originates from a human donor in good health (CMV status not recorded). Some clones in this sample may be carry-over from other donors' samples. The chain joins TRBV28 to TRBJ1-1, with no clear D. Sequencing was carried out using PBMCs. The CDR3 region is CASSLGFDTEAFF. The CDR3 DNA reads TGTGCCAGCAGTTTAGGGTTTGACACTGAAGCTTTCTTT. Full variable domain (remainder filled in from reference TRBV28 and TRBJ1-1): DVKVTQSSRYLVKRTGEKVFLECVQDMDHENMFWYRQDPGLGLRLIYFSYDVKMKEKGDIPEGYSVSREKKERFSLILESASTNQTSMYLCASSLGFDTEAFFGQGTRLTVV.